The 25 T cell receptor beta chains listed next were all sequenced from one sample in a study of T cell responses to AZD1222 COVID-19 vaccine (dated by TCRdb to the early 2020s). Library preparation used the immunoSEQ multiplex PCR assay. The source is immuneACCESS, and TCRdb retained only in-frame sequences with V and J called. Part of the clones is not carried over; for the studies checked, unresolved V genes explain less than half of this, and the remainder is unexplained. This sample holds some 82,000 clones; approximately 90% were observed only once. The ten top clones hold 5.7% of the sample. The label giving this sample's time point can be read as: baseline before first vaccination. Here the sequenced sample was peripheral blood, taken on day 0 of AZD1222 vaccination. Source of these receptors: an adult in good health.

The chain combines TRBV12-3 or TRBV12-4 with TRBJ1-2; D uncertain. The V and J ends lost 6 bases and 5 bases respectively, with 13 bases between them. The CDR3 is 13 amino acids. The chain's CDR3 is CASRMEEAYGYTF. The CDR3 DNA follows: TGTGCCAGCAGGATGGAGGAGGCGTATGGCTACACCTTC.

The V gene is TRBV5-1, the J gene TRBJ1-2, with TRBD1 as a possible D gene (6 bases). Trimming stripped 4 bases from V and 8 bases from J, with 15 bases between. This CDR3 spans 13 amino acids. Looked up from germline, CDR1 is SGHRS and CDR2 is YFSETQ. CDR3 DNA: TGCGCCAGCAGCCCTGGACAGAAACAAGGCTACACCTTC. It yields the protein CASSPGQKQGYTF.

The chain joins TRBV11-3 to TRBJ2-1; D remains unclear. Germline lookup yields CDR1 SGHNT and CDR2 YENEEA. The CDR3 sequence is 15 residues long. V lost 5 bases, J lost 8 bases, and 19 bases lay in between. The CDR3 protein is CASSRSGLFGHEQFF. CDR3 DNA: TGTGCCAGCAGCCGGTCCGGGCTTTTCGGCCATGAGCAGTTCTTC.

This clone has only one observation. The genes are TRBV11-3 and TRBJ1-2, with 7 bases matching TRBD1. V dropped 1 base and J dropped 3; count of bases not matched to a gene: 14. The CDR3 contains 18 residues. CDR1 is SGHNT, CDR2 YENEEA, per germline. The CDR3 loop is CASSLGPIEGALYYGYTF. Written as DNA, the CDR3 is TGTGCCAGCAGCTTAGGGCCTATAGAGGGGGCCTTGTACTATGGCTACACCTTC. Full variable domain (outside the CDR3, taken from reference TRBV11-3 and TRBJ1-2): EAGVVQSPRYKIIEKKQPVAFWCNPISGHNTLYWYLQNLGQGPELLIRYENEEAVDDSQLPKDRFSAERLKGVDSTLKIQPAELGDSAVYLCASSLGPIEGALYYGYTFGSGTRLTVV.

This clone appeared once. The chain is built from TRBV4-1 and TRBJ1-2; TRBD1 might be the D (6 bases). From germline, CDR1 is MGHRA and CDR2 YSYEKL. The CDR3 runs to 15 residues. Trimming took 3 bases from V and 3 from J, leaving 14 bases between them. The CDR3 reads CASSQPQGFYYGYTF. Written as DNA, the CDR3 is TGCGCCAGCAGCCAGCCGCAGGGGTTCTACTATGGCTACACCTTC.

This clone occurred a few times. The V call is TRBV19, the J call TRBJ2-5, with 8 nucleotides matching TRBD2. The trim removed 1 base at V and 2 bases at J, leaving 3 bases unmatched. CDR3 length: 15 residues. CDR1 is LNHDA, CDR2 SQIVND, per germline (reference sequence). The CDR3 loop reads CASSIGSGMQETQYF. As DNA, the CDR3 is TGTGCCAGTAGTATAGGTAGCGGGATGCAAGAGACCCAGTACTTC.

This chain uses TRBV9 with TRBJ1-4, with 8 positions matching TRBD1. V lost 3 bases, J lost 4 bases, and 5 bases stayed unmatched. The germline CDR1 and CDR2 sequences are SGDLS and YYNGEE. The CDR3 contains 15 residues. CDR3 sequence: CASSAPGQDNEKLFF. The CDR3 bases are TGTGCCAGCAGCGCTCCGGGACAGGATAATGAAAAACTGTTTTTT.

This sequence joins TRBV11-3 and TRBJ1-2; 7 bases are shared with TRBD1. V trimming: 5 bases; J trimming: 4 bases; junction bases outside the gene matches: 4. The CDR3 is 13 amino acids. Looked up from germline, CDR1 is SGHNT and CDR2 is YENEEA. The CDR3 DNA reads TGTGCCAGCAGCCCCAGGGGGGTCTATGGCTACACCTTC. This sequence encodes CASSPRGVYGYTF.

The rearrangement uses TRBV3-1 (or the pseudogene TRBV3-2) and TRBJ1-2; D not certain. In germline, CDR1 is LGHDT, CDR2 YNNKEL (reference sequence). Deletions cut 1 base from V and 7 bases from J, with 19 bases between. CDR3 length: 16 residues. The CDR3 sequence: CASSQALIRGAFGYTF. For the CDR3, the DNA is TGTGCCAGCAGCCAAGCCTTAATCCGAGGCGCCTTTGGCTACACCTTC.

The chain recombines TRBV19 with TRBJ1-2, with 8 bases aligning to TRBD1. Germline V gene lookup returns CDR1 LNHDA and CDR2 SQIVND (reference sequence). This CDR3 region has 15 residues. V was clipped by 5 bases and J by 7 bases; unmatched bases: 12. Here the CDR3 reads CASSDPRGLFSGYTF. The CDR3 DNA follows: TGTGCCAGTAGTGACCCCAGGGGGCTGTTCTCTGGCTACACCTTC.

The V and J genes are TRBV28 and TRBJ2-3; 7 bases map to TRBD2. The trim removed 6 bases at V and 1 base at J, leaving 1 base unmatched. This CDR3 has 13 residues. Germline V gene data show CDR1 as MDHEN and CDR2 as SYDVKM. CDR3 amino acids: CASRAGGTDTQYF. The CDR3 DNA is TGTGCCAGCAGGGCGGGGGGCACAGATACGCAGTATTTT. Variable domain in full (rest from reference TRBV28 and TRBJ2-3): DVKVTQSSRYLVKRTGEKVFLECVQDMDHENMFWYRQDPGLGLRLIYFSYDVKMKEKGDIPEGYSVSREKKERFSLILESASTNQTSMYLCASRAGGTDTQYFGPGTRLTVL.

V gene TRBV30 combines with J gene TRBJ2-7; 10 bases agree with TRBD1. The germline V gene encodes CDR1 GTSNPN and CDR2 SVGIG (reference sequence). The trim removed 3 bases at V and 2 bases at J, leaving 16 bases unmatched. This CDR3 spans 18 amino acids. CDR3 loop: CAWSDVVQDRGIPYEQYF. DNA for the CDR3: TGTGCCTGGAGCGATGTGGTCCAGGACAGGGGGATCCCCTACGAGCAGTACTTC.

CDR3 in amino acids: CASSIEVRGNEQFF. The CDR3 DNA is TGTGCCAGTAGTATAGAGGTCCGGGGGAATGAGCAGTTCTTC. J is TRBJ2-1 and V is TRBV19; TRBD2 is a possible D gene (6 bases). Germline V gene sequence: CDR1 LNHDA, CDR2 SQIVND (reference sequence). The CDR3 has 14 residues. The germline V and J ends were trimmed by 0 bases and 7 bases, with 10 bases remaining between them.

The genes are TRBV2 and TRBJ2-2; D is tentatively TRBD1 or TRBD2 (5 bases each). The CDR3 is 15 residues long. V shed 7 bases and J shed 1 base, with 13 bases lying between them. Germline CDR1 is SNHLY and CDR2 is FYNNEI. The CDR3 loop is CASNSGTQNTGELFF. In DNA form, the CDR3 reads TGTGCCAGCAACTCCGGGACCCAGAACACCGGGGAGCTGTTTTTT.

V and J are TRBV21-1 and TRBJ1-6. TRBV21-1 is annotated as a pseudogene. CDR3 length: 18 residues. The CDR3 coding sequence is TGTGCCAGCAGCAAATTGGGGGGCGGGACTGCCCATAATTCACCCCTCCACTTT. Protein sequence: CASSKLGGGTAHNSPLHF.

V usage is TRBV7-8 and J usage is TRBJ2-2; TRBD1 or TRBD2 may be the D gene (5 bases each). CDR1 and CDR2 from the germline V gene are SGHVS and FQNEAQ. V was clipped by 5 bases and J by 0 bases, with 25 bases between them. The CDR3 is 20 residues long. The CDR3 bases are TGTGCCAGCAGCCGACTCCTCCGGGACGTTATTAAAGCGAACACCGGGGAGCTGTTTTTT. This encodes CASSRLLRDVIKANTGELFF.

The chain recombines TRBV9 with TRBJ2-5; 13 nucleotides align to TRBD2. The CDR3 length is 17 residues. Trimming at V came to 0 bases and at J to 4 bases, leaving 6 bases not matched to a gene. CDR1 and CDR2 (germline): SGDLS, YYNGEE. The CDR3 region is CASSVGLAGGALETQYF. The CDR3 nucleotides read TGTGCCAGCAGCGTAGGACTAGCGGGGGGCGCGTTAGAGACCCAGTACTTC.

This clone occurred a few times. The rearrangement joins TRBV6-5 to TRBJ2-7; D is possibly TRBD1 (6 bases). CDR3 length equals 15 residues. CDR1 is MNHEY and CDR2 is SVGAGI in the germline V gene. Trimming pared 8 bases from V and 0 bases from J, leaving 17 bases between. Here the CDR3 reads CASLAPGQPSYEQYF. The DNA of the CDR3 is TGTGCCAGCCTGGCCCCCGGACAGCCCTCCTACGAGCAGTACTTC.

CDR3: CASSQGLGTGELFF. Here the CDR3 DNA reads TGTGCCAGCAGCCAAGGGTTAGGTACCGGGGAGCTGTTTTTT. The chain uses TRBV3-1 (or the pseudogene TRBV3-2) and TRBJ2-2; D unresolved. Trimming removed 1 base at V and 5 bases at J, with 8 bases between. Germline assignment: CDR1 LGHDT and CDR2 YNNKEL (reference sequence). The CDR3 spans 14 residues.

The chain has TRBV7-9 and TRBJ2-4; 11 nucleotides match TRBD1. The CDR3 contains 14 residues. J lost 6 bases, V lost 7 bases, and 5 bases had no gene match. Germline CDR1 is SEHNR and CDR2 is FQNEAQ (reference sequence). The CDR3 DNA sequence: TGTGCCAGCAACGCAGGACAGGGGGCAAACATTCAGTACTTC. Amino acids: CASNAGQGANIQYF.

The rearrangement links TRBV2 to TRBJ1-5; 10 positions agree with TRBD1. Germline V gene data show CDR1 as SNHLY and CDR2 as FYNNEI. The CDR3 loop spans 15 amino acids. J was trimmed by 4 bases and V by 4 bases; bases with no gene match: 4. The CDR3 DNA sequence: TGTGCCAGCAGTGGGGACAGGGGAAAGAATCAGCCCCAGCATTTT. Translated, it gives CASSGDRGKNQPQHF.

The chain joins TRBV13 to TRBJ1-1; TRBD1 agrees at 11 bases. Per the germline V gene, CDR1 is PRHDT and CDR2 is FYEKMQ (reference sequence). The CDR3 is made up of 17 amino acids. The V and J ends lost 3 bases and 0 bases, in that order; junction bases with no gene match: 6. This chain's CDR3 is CASSFTGTGGLNTEAFF. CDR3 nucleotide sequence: TGTGCCAGCAGCTTTACCGGGACAGGGGGGTTGAACACTGAAGCTTTCTTT. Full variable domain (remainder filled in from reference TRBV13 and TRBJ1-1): AAGVIQSPRHLIKEKRETATLKCYPIPRHDTVYWYQQGPGQDPQFLISFYEKMQSDKGSIPDRFSAQQFSDYHSELNMSSLELGDSALYFCASSFTGTGGLNTEAFFGQGTRLTVV.

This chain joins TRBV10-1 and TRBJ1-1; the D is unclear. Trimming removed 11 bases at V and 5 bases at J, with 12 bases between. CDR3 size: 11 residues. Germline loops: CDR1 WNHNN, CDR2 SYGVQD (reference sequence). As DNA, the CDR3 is TGCGCCGGCCGGGAGTCGACTGAAGCTTTCTTT. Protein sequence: CAGRESTEAFF.

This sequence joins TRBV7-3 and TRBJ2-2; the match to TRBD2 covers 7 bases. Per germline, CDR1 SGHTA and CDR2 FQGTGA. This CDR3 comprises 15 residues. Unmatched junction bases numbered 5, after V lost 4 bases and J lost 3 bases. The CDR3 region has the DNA TGTGCCAGCAGCTGGAGCGGGGAACACACCGGGGAGCTGTTTTTT. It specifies CASSWSGEHTGELFF.

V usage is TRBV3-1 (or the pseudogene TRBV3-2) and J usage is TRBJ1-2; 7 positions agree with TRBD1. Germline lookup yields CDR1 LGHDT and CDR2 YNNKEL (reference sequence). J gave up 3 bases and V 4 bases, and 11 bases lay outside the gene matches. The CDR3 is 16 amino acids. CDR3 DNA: TGTGCCAGCAGCCTCCGACAGGGAAGTGGGTACTATGGCTACACCTTC. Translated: CASSLRQGSGYYGYTF.